This record covers a single TCR beta chain. Its antigen is not known. This sample is part of a study of T cells in localized non-small cell lung cancer. Findings of the study overall: Longer overall survival associated with higher blood T cell density; shorter survival with higher adjacent-lung clonality. A single tumor region was sequenced, leaving heterogeneity possible. Across samples, adjacent lung featured a median around 57 of the top 100 tumor clones.

Profiling relied on immunoSEQ multiplex PCR, and the TCRdb table lists in-frame clones only, not all of them. The table shows 45,000 to 55,000 clones, with 77% occurring only once. The CDR3 is 13 amino acids. Germline values: CDR1 MGHRA, CDR2 YSYEKL. Trimming took 1 base from V and 10 from J, leaving 8 bases between them. The chain combines TRBV4-1 with TRBJ1-6; D is undetermined. This TCR derives from a man aged 35-69 years with stage I squamous cell lung carcinoma. Sequenced here: peripheral blood, sampled before any cancer treatment. CDR3 sequence reads: CASSQGGSSPLHF. The CDR3 bases are TGCGCCAGCAGCCAAGGGGGAAGCTCACCCCTCCACTTT.